The 26 T cell receptor beta chains below all came from one sample that was sequenced in a study of blood T cell repertoires in COVID-19 (dated by TCRdb to the early 2020s). Receptors were amplified or captured by the immunoSEQ multiplex PCR assay. This immuneACCESS table, as held by TCRdb, lists in-frame sequences with V and J called but not all clones. Of the missing ones, under half trace to an unresolved V gene in checked studies; the others have no known cause. The sample table holds roughly 300,000 clones, of which more than 75% were seen once. The biggest ten clones account for approximately 1% of the sample. What was sequenced was PBMCs or T cells enriched from blood (not recorded which). These receptors came from a woman aged 25 to 39 who had recovered from COVID-19.

The CDR3 here is CASSPNLGGSETQYF. As DNA, the CDR3 is TGTGCCAGCAGTCCAAATTTGGGGGGGTCGGAGACCCAGTACTTC. The gene calls are TRBV3-1 (or the pseudogene TRBV3-2) and TRBJ2-5; 7 bases line up with TRBD2. V dropped 6 bases and J dropped 5; count of bases not matched to a gene: 12. Germline CDR1 LGHDT, CDR2 YNNKEL (reference sequence). The CDR3 covers 15 residues.

The chain has TRBV19 and TRBJ2-7; D ambiguous. The CDR3 is 14 amino acids. The germline gives CDR1 LNHDA, CDR2 SQIVND (reference sequence). V lost 1 base, J lost 0 bases, and 7 bases lay in between. CDR3 nucleotides: TGTGCCAGTAGTATAGTTGCCAGCTCCTACGAGCAGTACTTC. Translated: CASSIVASSYEQYF.

The J gene is TRBJ2-1, the V gene TRBV5-1; 9 bases match TRBD1. Germline V lookup: CDR1 SGHRS, CDR2 YFSETQ. The length of the CDR3 is 18 residues. The junction had 11 bases not matched to a gene; V was cut back by 0 bases and J by 4 bases. CDR3 coding DNA: TGCGCCAGCAGCTTGGAACTCAGTGGGACAGGGATGTACAATGAGCAGTTCTTC. It yields the protein CASSLELSGTGMYNEQFF. The full variable domain, rest sourced from reference TRBV5-1 and TRBJ2-1, is KAGVTQTPRYLIKTRGQQVTLSCSPISGHRSVSWYQQTPGQGLQFLFEYFSETQRNKGNFPGRFSGRQFSNSRSEMNVSTLELGDSALYLCASSLELSGTGMYNEQFFGPGTRLTVL.

The V call is TRBV7-6, the J call TRBJ2-1, with 13 bases aligning to TRBD2. From germline, CDR1 is SGHVS and CDR2 FNYEAQ. The CDR3 is 17 residues long. V trimming: 3 bases; J trimming: 7 bases; junction bases outside the gene matches: 9. CDR3 coding DNA: TGTGCCAGCAGCTTCGGACTAGCGGGGGCGCTTGATAATGAGCAGTTCTTC. Its protein product is CASSFGLAGALDNEQFF.

The chain is built from TRBV6-6 and TRBJ2-7; 7 bases fit TRBD1. Trimming took 4 bases from V and 6 from J; bases not matched to a gene: 15. Germline V gives CDR1 MNHNY, CDR2 SVGAGI (reference sequence). The CDR3 loop spans 16 amino acids. The CDR3: CASSSSLRDSLVEQYF. CDR3 DNA: TGTGCCAGCAGTTCCTCCCTCCGGGACAGTCTAGTCGAGCAGTACTTC.

This rearrangement joins TRBV5-1 to TRBJ1-1; 9 nucleotides align to TRBD1. The CDR3 has 14 amino acids. Germline CDR1 and CDR2: SGHRS and YFSETQ. Trimming removed 7 bases from V and 4 bases from J; junction bases left unmatched: 8. CDR3 nucleotides: TGCGCCAGCGGGCTGACAGGGGGGAGCACTGAAGCTTTCTTT. Amino acid sequence: CASGLTGGSTEAFF.

For the CDR3, the DNA is TGTGCCATACCAACCCACCCTATGAACACTGAAGCTTTCTTT. Protein: CAIPTHPMNTEAFF. The chain uses TRBV28 and TRBJ1-1, with D hard to call. The CDR3 extends over 14 amino acids. Looked up from germline, CDR1 is MDHEN and CDR2 is SYDVKM. The ends were cut back, 10 bases at V and 0 bases at J, with 15 bases in the middle.

The V gene is TRBV30, the J gene TRBJ2-5; the match to TRBD1 covers 8 bases. V lost 1 base and J lost 4; bases outside the gene matches: 2. The CDR3 has 13 residues. CDR1 GTSNPN and CDR2 SVGIG come from the germline V gene (reference sequence). The CDR3 here is CAWSADRGETQYF. CDR3 in DNA: TGTGCCTGGAGTGCTGACAGGGGAGAGACCCAGTACTTC.

This chain uses TRBV2 with TRBJ2-7, with a weak D call TRBD1 (6 bases). The germline CDR1 and CDR2 sequences are SNHLY and FYNNEI. This CDR3 region has 14 residues. V gave up 7 bases and J gave up 3 bases, with 16 bases separating them. The DNA of the CDR3 is TGTGCCAGCACCCCAGACGGACAGTTCTACGAGCAGTACTTC. Translating gives CASTPDGQFYEQYF.

This clone came up once. The J gene is TRBJ2-1, the V gene TRBV2; D gene uncertain. Germline CDR1 is SNHLY and CDR2 is FYNNEI. The V and J ends lost 8 bases and 6 bases respectively, with 14 bases between them. CDR3 length: 13 amino acids. The chain's CDR3 is CASPKDSSNEQFF. CDR3 sequence (DNA): TGTGCCAGCCCGAAGGATAGCTCCAATGAGCAGTTCTTC.

The rearrangement uses TRBV4-3 and TRBJ2-3, with D possibly TRBD1 on 6 matching bases. Germline CDR1 and CDR2: LGHNA and YSLEER. Trimming removed 0 bases from V and 5 bases from J, with 6 bases in between. CDR3 length: 13 residues. The CDR3 loop reads CASSQDRGDTQYF. The CDR3 bases are TGCGCCAGCAGCCAAGACAGGGGAGATACGCAGTATTTT.

The chain uses TRBV28 and TRBJ2-7, with 7 bases that match TRBD2. This CDR3 has 16 amino acids. The trim removed 8 bases at V and 3 bases at J, leaving 16 bases unmatched. The V gene's germline CDR1 is MDHEN and CDR2 SYDVKM. The CDR3 protein is CASGRHVGRVSYEQYF. The CDR3 DNA is TGTGCCAGCGGGCGGCACGTGGGGAGGGTTAGCTACGAGCAGTACTTC.

This rearrangement joins TRBV10-3 to TRBJ1-5, with a possible D match to TRBD1 (5 bases). Trimming left V 10 bases short and J 0 bases short, with 13 bases between. The CDR3 is made up of 14 amino acids. Germline CDR1 and CDR2: ENHRY and SYGVKD. DNA for the CDR3: TGTGCCACCCTGGGGCAGAATAGCAATCAGCCCCAGCATTTT. Encoded protein: CATLGQNSNQPQHF.

The chain employs TRBV2 and TRBJ1-4; 7 nucleotides agree with TRBD1. This CDR3 spans 14 amino acids. The V and J ends lost 8 bases and 4 bases, in that order; junction bases with no gene match: 7. The germline gives CDR1 SNHLY, CDR2 FYNNEI. CDR3 sequence: CASAAGQINEKLFF. DNA of the CDR3: TGTGCCAGCGCCGCGGGACAGATTAATGAAAAACTGTTTTTT.

The V gene is TRBV6-1, the J gene TRBJ1-6; no firm D call. Germline-derived CDR1 and CDR2 are MNHNS and SASEGT. Trimming stripped 2 bases from V and 13 bases from J, with 15 bases between. This CDR3 has 14 residues. CDR3 sequence reads: CASSERQAPPPLHF. CDR3 in DNA: TGTGCCAGCAGTGAACGTCAGGCGCCGCCGCCCCTCCACTTT.

About this clone: At the DNA level, this CDR3 is encoded by other sequences in the same sample as well. The chain recombines TRBV5-4 with TRBJ1-3; 7 bases line up with TRBD1. Trimming took 2 bases from V and 0 from J; bases not matched to a gene: 2. Germline V gene lookup returns CDR1 SGHNT and CDR2 YYREEE (reference sequence). This CDR3 has 15 amino acids. DNA for the CDR3: TGTGCCAGCAGCTTAGGGACAGCCTCTGGAAACACCATATATTTT. Its protein is CASSLGTASGNTIYF.

V gene TRBV12-3 or TRBV12-4 combines with J gene TRBJ1-1, with D possibly being TRBD1 (5 bases). With 7 bases removed from V and 5 bases from J, the gap between germline ends came to 14 bases. The CDR3 extends over 13 amino acids. CDR3 sequence (DNA): TGTGCCAGCACTTATGATAGGGGTACTGAAGCTTTCTTT. It encodes CASTYDRGTEAFF.

The chain couples TRBV19 to TRBJ2-1; maybe TRBD2 (5 bases). The germline V gene has CDR1 LNHDA and CDR2 SQIVND (reference sequence). The CDR3 length is 15 residues. Trimming took 3 bases from V and 7 from J, leaving 16 bases between them. In DNA form, the CDR3 reads TGTGCCAGTAGTATCCCCAGCCCTCGAGGGAATGAGCAGTTCTTC. It translates to CASSIPSPRGNEQFF.

This chain links TRBV6-1 with TRBJ2-5; TRBD1 aligns across 8 bases. J gave up 2 bases and V 3 bases, and 2 bases lay outside the gene matches. Germline values: CDR1 MNHNS, CDR2 SASEGT. The CDR3 runs to 14 residues. In nucleotides, the CDR3 is TGTGCCAGCAGTGAGGGACAGGCTCAAGAGACCCAGTACTTC. The encoded protein is CASSEGQAQETQYF.

V is TRBV3-1 (or the pseudogene TRBV3-2) and J is TRBJ2-5, with 10 bases that match TRBD2. This CDR3 has 18 residues. Germline-derived CDR1 and CDR2 are LGHDT and YNNKEL (reference sequence). J lost 1 base, V lost 0 bases, and 8 bases had no gene match. The CDR3 is CASSQDIMSGGVQETQYF. The CDR3 nucleotides are TGTGCCAGCAGCCAAGATATTATGAGCGGGGGGGTCCAAGAGACCCAGTACTTC.

The chain employs TRBV28 and TRBJ2-7; 11 bases match TRBD1. Germline CDR1 reads MDHEN; CDR2 reads SYDVKM. V dropped 1 base and J dropped 4; count of bases not matched to a gene: 9. There are 17 residues in the CDR3. CDR3 DNA: TGTGCCAGCAGTTTATTGGGGACAGGGGGGGTAAAGTACGAGCAGTACTTC. This sequence encodes CASSLLGTGGVKYEQYF.

The rearrangement links TRBV28 to TRBJ1-2, with TRBD1 matching over 7 bases. The ends lost 3 bases at V and 3 bases at J; junction bases unmatched: 10. The CDR3 runs 16 residues. In germline, CDR1 is MDHEN, CDR2 SYDVKM. The CDR3 DNA reads as TGTGCCAGCAGTTTTGGGGACCGGGACAGCTACTATGGCTACACCTTC. It yields the protein CASSFGDRDSYYGYTF.

This chain links TRBV19 with TRBJ2-7; 13 bases match TRBD2. The germline gives CDR1 LNHDA, CDR2 SQIVND (reference sequence). The CDR3 is 17 amino acids. V shed 10 bases and J 4 bases; nucleotides not matched to a gene: 16. The CDR3: CATSFGLAGDSGYEQYF. CDR3 coding DNA: TGTGCCACCAGTTTCGGACTAGCGGGGGATAGCGGATACGAGCAGTACTTC.

This clone was detected only once. V and J are TRBV28 and TRBJ1-2; 7 bases agree with TRBD1. The germline V gene encodes CDR1 MDHEN and CDR2 SYDVKM. This CDR3 contains 15 residues. V trimming: 5 bases; J trimming: 4 bases; junction bases outside the gene matches: 10. The CDR3 loop reads CASSRSQGEVYGYTF. DNA of the CDR3: TGTGCCAGCAGTCGGTCCCAGGGGGAGGTCTATGGCTACACCTTC.

The chain has TRBV4-3 and TRBJ2-2; a possible D gene is TRBD1 (6 bases). Germline V gene sequence: CDR1 LGHNA, CDR2 YSLEER. The CDR3 contains 14 residues. The V gene lost 4 bases and the J gene lost 7 bases, with 13 bases spanning the gap. The CDR3 is CASSPRTADGELFF. Written as DNA, the CDR3 is TGCGCCAGCAGCCCACGGACAGCCGACGGGGAGCTGTTTTTT.

The rearrangement uses TRBV6-5 and TRBJ2-2, with 9 nucleotides matching TRBD1. Germline V gene data show CDR1 as MNHEY and CDR2 as SVGAGI. The CDR3 covers 16 residues. After removal of 6 bases from V and 4 bases from J, the junction contained 9 bases not matched to a gene. CDR3 DNA sequence: TGTGCCAGCAGCTACCAGGACAGGGGAGCCACCGGGGAGCTGTTTTTT. Amino acids: CASSYQDRGATGELFF.